The rows below give T cell receptor beta chains drawn from one sample of a study of blood T cell repertoires in COVID-19. Repertoires were generated with immunoSEQ multiplex PCR, while TCRdb's copy carries only in-frame clones and drops some. The table lists about 21,000 clones, 70% to 90% of them singletons. Sequencing was performed on peripheral blood. The receptors originated from a human donor with active COVID-19. The donor label of this sample is uncertain. Both conserved end residues are part of each CDR3. D genes are given only for firm matches. A row's size may be missing; if present it is once, few, many or a size class.

d_gene	v_gene	abundance	j_gene	CDR3aa	CDR3nt
-	TRBV28	-	TRBJ2-1	CASTRSPSSYNEQFF	TGTGCCAGCACCCGATCCCCTAGCTCCTACAATGAGCAGTTCTTC
-	TRBV29-1	-	TRBJ1-1	CSAGRGGTEAFF	TGCAGCGCCGGGAGAGGAGGTACTGAAGCTTTCTTT
TRBD2	TRBV2	-	TRBJ2-2	CASRTGTSNTGELFF	TGTGCCAGCAGAACCGGGACTAGCAACACCGGGGAGCTGTTTTTT
-	TRBV7-9	-	TRBJ2-6	CASRGLGANVLTF	TGTGCCAGTAGAGGGCTCGGGGCCAACGTCCTGACTTTC
TRBD2	TRBV28	once	TRBJ2-1	CASSLPGTSGSNEQFF	TGTGCCAGCAGTCTCCCAGGGACTAGCGGGAGCAATGAGCAGTTCTTC
-	TRBV3-1/TRBV3-2	-	TRBJ1-2	CASSHEAAGGYTF	TGTGCCAGCAGCCATGAGGCAGCTGGTGGCTACACCTTC
-	TRBV6-6	-	TRBJ2-5	CASSIIRGETQYF	TGTGCCAGCAGCATAATTAGGGGGGAGACCCAGTACTTC
TRBD2	TRBV11-3	-	TRBJ2-1	CASSFGLAGWNEQFF	TGTGCCAGCAGCTTCGGGCTAGCGGGATGGAATGAGCAGTTCTTC
TRBD1	TRBV13	-	TRBJ2-1	CASSSSSGTGRFNEQFF	TGTGCCAGCAGCTCGAGTTCCGGGACAGGCCGATTCAATGAGCAGTTCTTC
-	TRBV6-2/TRBV6-3	-	TRBJ2-1	CASSLQHYSAIYNEQFF	TGTGCCAGCAGTTTACAGCACTATAGCGCAATCTACAATGAGCAGTTCTTC
TRBD1	TRBV7-3	-	TRBJ1-1	CASSLMDRVGLQNTEAFF	TGTGCCAGCAGCTTAATGGACAGGGTGGGACTACAGAACACTGAAGCTTTCTTT
-	TRBV10-3	once	TRBJ2-1	CAINGGGGSGLNEQFF	TGTGCCATCAATGGGGGGGGCGGGAGTGGTCTCAATGAGCAGTTCTTC
TRBD1	TRBV27	large	TRBJ1-5	CASSLDPGGKGQPQHF	TGTGCCAGCAGTTTAGATCCAGGGGGCAAGGGTCAGCCCCAGCATTTT
-	TRBV20-1	-	TRBJ1-1	CSAGGQEAFF	TGCAGTGCGGGGGGGCAGGAAGCTTTCTTT
TRBD2	TRBV4-3	-	TRBJ2-3	CASSQDPFGGRVNTQYF	TGCGCCAGCAGCCAAGACCCTTTTGGCGGGAGGGTGAATACGCAGTATTTT
TRBD1	TRBV11-2	-	TRBJ1-2	CASSPRTGGGYTF	TGTGCCAGCAGCCCCCGGACAGGGGGTGGCTACACCTTC
TRBD1	TRBV12-3/TRBV12-4	-	TRBJ1-1	CASNRQGSTEAFF	TGTGCCAGCAACCGACAGGGGTCCACTGAAGCTTTCTTT
-	TRBV29-1	-	TRBJ2-7	CSVLSTYEQYF	TGCAGCGTTCTTAGCACCTACGAGCAGTACTTC
TRBD2	TRBV7-9	-	TRBJ2-1	CASSLVVASGRKNEQFF	TGTGCCAGCAGCTTAGTGGTCGCTAGCGGGAGAAAAAATGAGCAGTTCTTC
TRBD1	TRBV6-5	-	TRBJ1-1	CASRTTGDNQAFF	TGTGCCAGCAGAACTACAGGGGACAATCAGGCTTTCTTT
TRBD1	TRBV7-9	-	TRBJ2-2	CASSSRDRDPFTGELFF	TGTGCCAGCAGCTCCCGGGACAGGGATCCTTTTACCGGGGAGCTGTTTTTT
TRBD2	TRBV30	-	TRBJ2-4	CAWNMGLAGLIAKNIQYF	TGTGCCTGGAACATGGGACTAGCGGGTTTAATAGCCAAAAACATTCAGTACTTC
-	TRBV18	-	TRBJ1-2	CASSPETDPTNYGYTF	TGTGCCAGCTCACCAGAGACAGATCCCACTAACTATGGCTACACCTTC
-	TRBV2	-	TRBJ1-5	CASSEAQEGERHF	TGTGCCAGCAGTGAAGCTCAGGAAGGGGAAAGGCATTTT
TRBD2	TRBV7-2	-	TRBJ2-1	CASSSALGGGEQFF	TGTGCCAGCAGCTCTGCCTTGGGCGGGGGTGAGCAGTTCTTC
TRBD1	TRBV30	-	TRBJ1-5	CAWSGDRGQPQHF	TGTGCCTGGAGTGGGGACAGGGGGCAGCCCCAGCATTTT
TRBD1	TRBV10-2	once	TRBJ1-6	CASRSRQGASPLHF	TGCGCCAGCAGGTCGCGGCAGGGGGCCTCACCCCTCCACTTT
-	TRBV5-4	-	TRBJ2-3	CASSVRRVADSTDTQYF	TGTGCCAGCAGCGTACGTCGAGTAGCGGATAGCACAGATACGCAGTATTTT
-	TRBV5-1	-	TRBJ2-3	CASSAMLGAGSDTQYF	TGCGCCAGCAGCGCAATGCTTGGGGCAGGGTCAGATACGCAGTATTTT
-	TRBV3-1/TRBV3-2	few	TRBJ2-5	CASSRASETQYF	TGTGCCAGCAGCCGTGCGTCAGAGACCCAGTACTTC
-	TRBV27	-	TRBJ2-1	CASSLRDEQFF	TGTGCCAGCAGTTTGAGGGATGAGCAGTTCTTC
TRBD1	TRBV10-3	-	TRBJ2-1	CAIRGTGLNEQFF	TGTGCCATCAGGGGGACAGGGCTCAATGAGCAGTTCTTC
-	TRBV25-1	-	TRBJ2-7	CASSEFSEQYF	TGTGCCAGCAGTGAATTCTCCGAGCAGTACTTC
-	TRBV19	-	TRBJ2-1	CASSRRGLSYNEQFF	TGTGCCAGTAGCCGCAGGGGCCTCTCCTACAATGAGCAGTTCTTC
-	TRBV6-5	-	TRBJ2-5	CASSFEQRGQYF	TGTGCCAGCAGTTTCGAACAAAGGGGCCAGTACTTC
TRBD1	TRBV19	-	TRBJ2-3	CASSYFGDRDTDTQYF	TGTGCCAGTAGTTACTTCGGGGACAGGGACACAGATACGCAGTATTTT
-	TRBV5-1	few	TRBJ2-2	CASSLIQGPRRELFF	TGCGCCAGCAGCTTAATACAGGGTCCTAGGCGGGAGCTGTTTTTT